This TCR beta chain was recorded in a study of T cell responses to AZD1222 COVID-19 vaccine. This clone was picked up one time. Its antigen remains unknown. Here immunoSEQ multiplex PCR was the method, and the copy in TCRdb shows in-frame clones only, minus some. The sample carries about 150,000 clones, roughly 88% recorded once. The CDR3 runs to 12 residues. V lost 4 bases and J lost 9, with 12 bases in between. Germline V gives CDR1 KGHSY, CDR2 FQNENV. The study, taken as a whole, reports: The peak T cell response came first, and repertoires were sampled only after it. Regions 160-218 and 743-854 held dominance among vaccine-associated CD4 TCRs, which spanned spike. The donor cohort was predominantly white British with a female majority, and clonal diversity may have been underestimated.

The chain carries TRBV16 and TRBJ1-2; TRBD1 might be the D (5 bases). The sample in question was peripheral blood, obtained 28 days after the second dose of the MenACWY control vaccine. The sequence was collected from an adult who received the MenACWY meningococcal vaccine as a control. CDR3 amino acids: CASSLGGTSYTF. The CDR3 nucleotides read TGTGCCAGCAGCCTTGGGGGAACGAGCTACACCTTC.